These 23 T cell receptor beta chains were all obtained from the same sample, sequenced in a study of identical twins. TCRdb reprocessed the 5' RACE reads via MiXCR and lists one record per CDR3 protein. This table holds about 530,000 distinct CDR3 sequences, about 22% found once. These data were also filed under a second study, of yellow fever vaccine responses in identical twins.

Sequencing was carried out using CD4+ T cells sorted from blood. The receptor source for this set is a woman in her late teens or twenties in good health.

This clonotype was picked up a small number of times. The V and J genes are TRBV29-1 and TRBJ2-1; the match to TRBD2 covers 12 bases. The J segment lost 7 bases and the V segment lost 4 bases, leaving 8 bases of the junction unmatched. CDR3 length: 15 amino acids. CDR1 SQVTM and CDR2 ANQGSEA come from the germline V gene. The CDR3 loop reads CSVGKTSGSTNEQFF. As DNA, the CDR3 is TGCAGCGTTGGCAAGACTAGCGGGAGTACGAATGAGCAGTTCTTC.

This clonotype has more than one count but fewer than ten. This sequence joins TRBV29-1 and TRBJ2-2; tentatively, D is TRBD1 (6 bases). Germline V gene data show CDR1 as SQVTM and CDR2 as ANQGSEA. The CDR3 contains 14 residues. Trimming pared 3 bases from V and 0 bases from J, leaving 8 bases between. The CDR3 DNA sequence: TGCAGCGTTGAGGGGACATCGAACACCGGGGAGCTGTTTTTT. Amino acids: CSVEGTSNTGELFF.

CDR3 residues: CASTDSGPMEYNEQFF. The CDR3 DNA reads TGTGCCAGCACCGACTCGGGACCAATGGAGTACAATGAGCAGTTCTTC. The chain couples TRBV12-3 or TRBV12-4 to TRBJ2-1; D could derive from TRBD1 or TRBD2 (5 bases each). The CDR3 spans 16 residues. V was clipped by 7 bases and J by 4 bases, with 20 bases between them.

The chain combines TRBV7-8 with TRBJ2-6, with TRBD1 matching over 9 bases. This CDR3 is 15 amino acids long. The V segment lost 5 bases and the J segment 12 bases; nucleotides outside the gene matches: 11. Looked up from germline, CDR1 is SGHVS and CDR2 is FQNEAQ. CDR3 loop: CASSDRDRAIRVLTF. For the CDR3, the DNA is TGTGCCAGCAGCGACCGGGACAGGGCCATCCGCGTCCTGACTTTC.

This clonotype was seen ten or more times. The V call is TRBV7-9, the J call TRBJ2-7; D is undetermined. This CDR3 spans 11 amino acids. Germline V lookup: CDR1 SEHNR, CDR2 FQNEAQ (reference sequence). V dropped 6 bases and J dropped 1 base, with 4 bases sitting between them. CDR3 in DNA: TGTGCCAGCAGTTTTTCCTACGAGCAGTACTTC. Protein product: CASSFSYEQYF. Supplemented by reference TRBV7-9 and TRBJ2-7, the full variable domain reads DTGVSQNPRHKITKRGQNVTFRCDPISEHNRLYWYRQTLGQGPEFLTYFQNEAQLEKSRLLSDRFSAERPKGSFSTLEIQRTEQGDSAMYLCASSFSYEQYFGPGTRLTVT.

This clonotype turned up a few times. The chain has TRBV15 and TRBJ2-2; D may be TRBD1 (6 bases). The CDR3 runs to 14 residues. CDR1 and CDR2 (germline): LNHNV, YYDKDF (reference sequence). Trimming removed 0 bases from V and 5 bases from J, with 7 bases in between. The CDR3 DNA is TGTGCCACCAGCAGAGATGACAGGACCGGGGAGCTGTTTTTT. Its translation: CATSRDDRTGELFF. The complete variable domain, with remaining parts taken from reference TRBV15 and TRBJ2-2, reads DAMVIQNPRYQVTQFGKPVTLSCSQTLNHNVMYWYQQKSSQAPKLLFHYYDKDFNNEADTPDNFQSRRPNTSFCFLDIRSPGLGDTAMYLCATSRDDRTGELFFGEGSRLTVL.

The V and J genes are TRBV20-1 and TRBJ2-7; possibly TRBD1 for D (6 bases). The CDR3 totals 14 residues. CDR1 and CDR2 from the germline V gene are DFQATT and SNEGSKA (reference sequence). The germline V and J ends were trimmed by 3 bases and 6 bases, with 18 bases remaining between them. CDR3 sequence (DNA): TGCAGTGCTAGCCCCGGGACACAAAGACCCGAGCAGTACGTC. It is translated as CSASPGTQRPEQYV.

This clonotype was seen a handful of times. The DNA of the CDR3 is TGTGCCAGCAGCCAAGACCGCGCGGGGGGTTACAATGAGCAGTTCTTC. As protein: CASSQDRAGGYNEQFF. The chain carries TRBV4-2 and TRBJ2-1, with 8 bases lining up with TRBD2. Germline CDR1 LGHNA, CDR2 YNFKEQ. The CDR3 totals 16 residues. Losses at the gene ends were 0 bases for V and 4 bases for J; bases not matched to a gene: 5.

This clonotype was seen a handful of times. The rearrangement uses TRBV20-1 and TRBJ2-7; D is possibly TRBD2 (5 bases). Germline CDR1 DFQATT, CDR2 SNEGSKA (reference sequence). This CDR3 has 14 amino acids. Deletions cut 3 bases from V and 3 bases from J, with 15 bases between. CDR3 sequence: CSASEVTKGYEQYF. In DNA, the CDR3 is TGCAGTGCTAGCGAAGTGACTAAAGGCTACGAGCAGTACTTC.

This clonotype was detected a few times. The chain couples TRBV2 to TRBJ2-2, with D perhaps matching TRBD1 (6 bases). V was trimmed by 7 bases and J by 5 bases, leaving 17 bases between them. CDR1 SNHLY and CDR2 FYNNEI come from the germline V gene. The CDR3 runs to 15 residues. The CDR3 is CASTRTGIGTGELFF. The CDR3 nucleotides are TGTGCCAGCACTCGAACAGGGATAGGGACCGGGGAGCTGTTTTTT.

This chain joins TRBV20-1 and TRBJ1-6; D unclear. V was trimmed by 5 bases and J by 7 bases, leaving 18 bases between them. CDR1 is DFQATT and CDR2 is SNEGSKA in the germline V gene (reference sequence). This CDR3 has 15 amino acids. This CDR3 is CSAWGEGLKNSPLHF. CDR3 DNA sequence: TGCAGTGCTTGGGGAGAAGGGCTCAAGAATTCACCCCTCCACTTT.

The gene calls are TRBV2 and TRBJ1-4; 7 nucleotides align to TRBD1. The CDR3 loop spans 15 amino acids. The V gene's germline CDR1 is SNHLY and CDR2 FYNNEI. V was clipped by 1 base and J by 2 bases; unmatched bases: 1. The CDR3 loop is CASSEEQGTNEKLFF. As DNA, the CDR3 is TGTGCCAGCAGTGAAGAACAGGGGACTAATGAAAAACTGTTTTTT.

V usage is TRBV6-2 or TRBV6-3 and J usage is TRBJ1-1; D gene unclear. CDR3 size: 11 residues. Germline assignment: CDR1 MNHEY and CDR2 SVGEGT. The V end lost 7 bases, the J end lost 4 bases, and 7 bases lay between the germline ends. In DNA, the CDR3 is TGTGCCAGCAAGCGGGGCACTGAAGCTTTCTTT. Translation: CASKRGTEAFF.

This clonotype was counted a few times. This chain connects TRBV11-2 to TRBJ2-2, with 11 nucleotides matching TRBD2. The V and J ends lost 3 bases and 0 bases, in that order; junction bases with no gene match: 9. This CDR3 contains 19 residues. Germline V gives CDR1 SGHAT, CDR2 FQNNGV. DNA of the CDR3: TGTGCCAGCAGCTTGACTAGCGGGATCTCACCCGCGAACACCGGGGAGCTGTTTTTT. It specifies CASSLTSGISPANTGELFF.

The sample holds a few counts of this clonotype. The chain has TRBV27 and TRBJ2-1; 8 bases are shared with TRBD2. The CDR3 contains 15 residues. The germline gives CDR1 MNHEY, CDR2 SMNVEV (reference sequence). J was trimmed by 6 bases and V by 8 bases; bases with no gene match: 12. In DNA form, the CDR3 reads TGTGCCAGCCGCCGCCGGGGACTAGAAACCAATGAGCAGTTCTTC. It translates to CASRRRGLETNEQFF.

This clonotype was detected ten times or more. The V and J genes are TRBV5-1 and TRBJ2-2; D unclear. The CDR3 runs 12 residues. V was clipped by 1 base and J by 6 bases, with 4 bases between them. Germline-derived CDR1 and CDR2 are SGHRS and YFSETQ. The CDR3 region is CASSLLSGELFF. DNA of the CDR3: TGCGCCAGCAGCTTGCTGTCCGGGGAGCTGTTTTTT.

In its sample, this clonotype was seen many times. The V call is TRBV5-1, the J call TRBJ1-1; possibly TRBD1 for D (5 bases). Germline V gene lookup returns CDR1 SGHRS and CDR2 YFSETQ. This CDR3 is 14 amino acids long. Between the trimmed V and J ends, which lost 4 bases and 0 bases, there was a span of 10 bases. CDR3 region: CASSGLGLNTEAFF. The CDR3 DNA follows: TGCGCCAGCAGCGGACTGGGGCTGAACACTGAAGCTTTCTTT.

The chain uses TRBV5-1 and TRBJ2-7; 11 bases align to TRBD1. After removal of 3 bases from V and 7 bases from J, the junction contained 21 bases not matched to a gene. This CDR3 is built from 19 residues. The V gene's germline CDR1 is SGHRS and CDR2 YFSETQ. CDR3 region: CASSSLDRGQANTVSEQYV. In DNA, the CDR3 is TGCGCCAGCAGCTCCTTGGACAGGGGGCAGGCCAATACCGTGAGTGAGCAGTACGTC.

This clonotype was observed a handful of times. The CDR3 nucleotides read TGTGCCAGCAGCCCCTCAGGGACAGGAAGTTTGGGCGAGCAGTACTTC. Its protein product is CASSPSGTGSLGEQYF. The genes are TRBV14 and TRBJ2-7, with TRBD1 matching 8 bases. The CDR3 is made up of 16 amino acids. V was pared by 4 bases and J by 6 bases, with 14 bases of the junction left unmatched. Germline V gene data show CDR1 as SGHDN and CDR2 as FVKESK.

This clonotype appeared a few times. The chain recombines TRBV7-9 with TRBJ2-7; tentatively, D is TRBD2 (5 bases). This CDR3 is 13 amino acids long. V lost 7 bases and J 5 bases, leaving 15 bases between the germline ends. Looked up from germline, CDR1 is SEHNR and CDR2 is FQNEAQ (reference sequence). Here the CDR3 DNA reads TGTGCCAGCAAGAGGGTCGGGGTCCACGAGCAGTACTTC. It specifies CASKRVGVHEQYF.

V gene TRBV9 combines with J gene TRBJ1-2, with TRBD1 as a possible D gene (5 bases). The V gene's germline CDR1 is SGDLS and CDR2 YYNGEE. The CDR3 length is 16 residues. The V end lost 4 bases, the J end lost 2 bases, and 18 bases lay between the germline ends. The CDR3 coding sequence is TGTGCCAGCAGCCCCACCGGTCCAGGGCTGAACTATGGCTACACCTTC. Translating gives CASSPTGPGLNYGYTF.

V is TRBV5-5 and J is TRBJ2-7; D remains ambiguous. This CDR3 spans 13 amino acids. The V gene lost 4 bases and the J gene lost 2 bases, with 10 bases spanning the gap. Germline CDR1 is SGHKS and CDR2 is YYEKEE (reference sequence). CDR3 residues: CASSPATPYEQYF. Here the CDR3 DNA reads TGTGCCAGCAGCCCTGCCACACCCTACGAGCAGTACTTC.

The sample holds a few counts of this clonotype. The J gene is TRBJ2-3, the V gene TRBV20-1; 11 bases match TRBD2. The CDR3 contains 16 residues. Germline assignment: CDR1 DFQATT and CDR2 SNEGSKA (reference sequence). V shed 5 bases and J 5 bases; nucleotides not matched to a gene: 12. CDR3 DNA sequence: TGCAGTGCTCAAACGACACTAGCGGGGGCAAGAGATACGCAGTATTTT. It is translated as CSAQTTLAGARDTQYF.